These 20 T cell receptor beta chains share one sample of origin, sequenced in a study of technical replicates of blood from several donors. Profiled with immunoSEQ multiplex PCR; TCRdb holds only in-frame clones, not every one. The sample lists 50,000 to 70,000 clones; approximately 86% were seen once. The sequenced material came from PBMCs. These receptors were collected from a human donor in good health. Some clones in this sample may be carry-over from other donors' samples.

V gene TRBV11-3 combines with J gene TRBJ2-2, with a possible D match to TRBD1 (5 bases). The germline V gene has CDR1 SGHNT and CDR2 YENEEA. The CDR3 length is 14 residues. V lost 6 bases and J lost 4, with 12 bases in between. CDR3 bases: TGTGCCAGCAGTTGGGGCGACCCCACCGGGGAGCTGTTTTTT. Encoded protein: CASSWGDPTGELFF.

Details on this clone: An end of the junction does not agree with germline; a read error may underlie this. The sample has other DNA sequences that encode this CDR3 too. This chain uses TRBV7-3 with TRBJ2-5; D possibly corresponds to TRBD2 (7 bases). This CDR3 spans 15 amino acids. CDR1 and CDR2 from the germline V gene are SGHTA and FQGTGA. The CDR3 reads CASSPRGGHQETQYF. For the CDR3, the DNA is TGTGCCAGCAGCCCAAGGGGGGGCCACCAAGAGACCCAATACTTC.

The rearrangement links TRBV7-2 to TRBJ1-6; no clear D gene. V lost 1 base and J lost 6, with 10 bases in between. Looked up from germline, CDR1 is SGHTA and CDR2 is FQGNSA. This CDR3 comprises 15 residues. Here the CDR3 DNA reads TGTGCCAGCAGCTTAGAGTTCTCTATTAATTCACCCCTCCACTTT. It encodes CASSLEFSINSPLHF.

CDR3 in amino acids: CASSQEGGGGRADTQYF. The CDR3 nucleotides read TGCGCCAGCAGCCAAGAAGGTGGAGGGGGGAGGGCAGATACGCAGTATTTT. The V gene is TRBV4-3, the J gene TRBJ2-3; a possible D gene is TRBD2 (7 bases). CDR3 length: 17 amino acids. Germline CDR1 and CDR2: LGHNA and YSLEER. With 0 bases removed from V and 4 bases from J, the gap between germline ends came to 17 bases.

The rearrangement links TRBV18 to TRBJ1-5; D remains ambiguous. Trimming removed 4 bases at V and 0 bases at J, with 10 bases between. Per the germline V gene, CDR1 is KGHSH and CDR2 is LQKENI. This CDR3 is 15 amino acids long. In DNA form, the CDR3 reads TGTGCCAGCTCACGTTCCACAGCTAGCAATCAGCCCCAGCATTTT. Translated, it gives CASSRSTASNQPQHF.

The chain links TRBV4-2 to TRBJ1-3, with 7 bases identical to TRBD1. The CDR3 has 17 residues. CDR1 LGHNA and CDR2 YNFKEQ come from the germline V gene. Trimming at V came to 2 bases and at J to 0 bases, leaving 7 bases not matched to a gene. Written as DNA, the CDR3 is TGTGCCAGCAGCCAACCCGACAGGGCCTCCTCTGGAAACACCATATATTTT. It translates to CASSQPDRASSGNTIYF.

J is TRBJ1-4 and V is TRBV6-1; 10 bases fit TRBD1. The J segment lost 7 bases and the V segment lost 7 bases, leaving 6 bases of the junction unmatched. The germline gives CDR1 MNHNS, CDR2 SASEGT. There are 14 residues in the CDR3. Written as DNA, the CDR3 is TGTGCCAGCAAGCCGGGACAGGGGAGTGAAAAACTGTTTTTT. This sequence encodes CASKPGQGSEKLFF.

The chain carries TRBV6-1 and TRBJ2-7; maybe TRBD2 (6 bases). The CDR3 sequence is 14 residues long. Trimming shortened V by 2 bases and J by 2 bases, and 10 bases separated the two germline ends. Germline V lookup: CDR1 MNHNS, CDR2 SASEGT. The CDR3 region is CASSEQGGAYEQYF. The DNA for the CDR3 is TGTGCCAGCAGTGAACAGGGCGGGGCCTACGAGCAGTACTTC.

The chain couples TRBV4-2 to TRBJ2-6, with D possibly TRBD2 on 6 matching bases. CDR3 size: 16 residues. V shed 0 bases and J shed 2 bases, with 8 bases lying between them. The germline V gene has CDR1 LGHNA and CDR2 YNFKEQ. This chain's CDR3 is CASSQEAGTGANVLTF. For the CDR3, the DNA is TGTGCCAGCAGCCAAGAAGCGGGTACTGGGGCCAACGTCCTGACTTTC.

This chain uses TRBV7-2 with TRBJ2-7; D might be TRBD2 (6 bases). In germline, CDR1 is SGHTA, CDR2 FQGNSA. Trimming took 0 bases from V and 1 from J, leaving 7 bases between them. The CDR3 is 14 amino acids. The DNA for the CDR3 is TGTGCCAGCAGCTTAGCACTAGCTTCCTACGAGCAGTACTTC. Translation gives CASSLALASYEQYF.

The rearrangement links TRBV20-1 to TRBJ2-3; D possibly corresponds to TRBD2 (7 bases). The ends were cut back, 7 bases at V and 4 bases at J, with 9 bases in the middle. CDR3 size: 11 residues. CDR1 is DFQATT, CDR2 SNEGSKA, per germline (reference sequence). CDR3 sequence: CSVGGPDTQYF. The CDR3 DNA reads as TGCAGTGTGGGGGGGCCAGATACGCAGTATTTT.

CDR3 coding DNA: TGTGCCAGCTCACCAGACTCGGCTACCTACGAGCAGTACTTC. Protein sequence: CASSPDSATYEQYF. The chain recombines TRBV18 with TRBJ2-7, with D hard to call. V dropped 2 bases and J dropped 2 bases, with 10 bases sitting between them. CDR3 length equals 14 residues. The germline CDR1 and CDR2 sequences are KGHSH and LQKENI.

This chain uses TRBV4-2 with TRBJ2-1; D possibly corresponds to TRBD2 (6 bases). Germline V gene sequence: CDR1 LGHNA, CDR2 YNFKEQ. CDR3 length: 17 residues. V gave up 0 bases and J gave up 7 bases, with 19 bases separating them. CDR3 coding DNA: TGTGCCAGCAGCCAAGAAGAGGTCGCGGGGCCGGGGAATGAGCAGTTCTTC. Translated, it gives CASSQEEVAGPGNEQFF.

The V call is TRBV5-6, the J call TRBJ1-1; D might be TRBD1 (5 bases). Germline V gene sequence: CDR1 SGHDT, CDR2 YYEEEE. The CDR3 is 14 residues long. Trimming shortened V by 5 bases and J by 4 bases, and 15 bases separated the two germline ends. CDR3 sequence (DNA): TGTGCCAGCAGGCGGGGGGGGGAGGGCACTGAAGCTTTCTTT. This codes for CASRRGGEGTEAFF. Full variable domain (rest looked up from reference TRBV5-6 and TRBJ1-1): DAGVTQSPTHLIKTRGQQVTLRCSPKSGHDTVSWYQQALGQGPQFIFQYYEEEERQRGNFPDRFSGHQFPNYSSELNVNALLLGDSALYLCASRRGGEGTEAFFGQGTRLTVV.

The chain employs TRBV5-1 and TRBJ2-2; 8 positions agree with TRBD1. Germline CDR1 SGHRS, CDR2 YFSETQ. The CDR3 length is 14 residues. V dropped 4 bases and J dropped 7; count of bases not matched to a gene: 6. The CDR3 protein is CASSQDRVDGELFF. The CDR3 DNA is TGCGCCAGCAGCCAGGACAGGGTAGACGGGGAGCTGTTTTTT.

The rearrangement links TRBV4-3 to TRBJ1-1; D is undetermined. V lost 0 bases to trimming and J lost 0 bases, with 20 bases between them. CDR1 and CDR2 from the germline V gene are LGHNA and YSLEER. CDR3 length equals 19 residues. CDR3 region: CASSQDLVYGGFMNTEAFF. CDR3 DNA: TGCGCCAGCAGCCAAGATCTTGTGTACGGCGGTTTCATGAACACTGAAGCTTTCTTT.

The CDR3 DNA reads as TGTGCTAGTTCCCCCCTAGCGGGGCCCCGGGAGCTGTTTTTT. Translated: CASSPLAGPRELFF. The chain combines TRBV12-5 with TRBJ2-2; 9 nucleotides align to TRBD2. The CDR3 is 14 residues long. Germline assignment: CDR1 LGHNT and CDR2 FRNRAP. Germline trimming cut 8 bases from V and 9 bases from J; bases unmatched to any gene: 10.

The CDR3: CASSLESGGNEQYF. The CDR3 nucleotides read TGTGCCAGCAGCTTGGAGAGTGGGGGGAACGAGCAGTACTTC. This rearrangement joins TRBV5-6 to TRBJ2-7, with D perhaps TRBD2 (6 bases). This CDR3 has 14 amino acids. Germline V lookup: CDR1 SGHDT, CDR2 YYEEEE. V was clipped by 0 bases and J by 5 bases, with 12 bases between them.

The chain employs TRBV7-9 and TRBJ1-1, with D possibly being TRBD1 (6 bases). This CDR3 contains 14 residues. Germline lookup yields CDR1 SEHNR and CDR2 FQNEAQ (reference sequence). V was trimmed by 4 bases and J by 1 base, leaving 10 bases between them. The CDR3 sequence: CASSSLQGNTEAFF. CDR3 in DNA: TGTGCCAGCAGCTCTTTACAGGGGAACACTGAAGCTTTCTTT.

The CDR3 loop is CASSPASQQANYGYTF. The CDR3 DNA is TGTGCCAGCTCACCAGCCTCCCAACAGGCTAACTATGGCTACACCTTC. This rearrangement joins TRBV18 to TRBJ1-2; maybe TRBD1 (5 bases). The CDR3 has 16 residues. Per germline, CDR1 KGHSH and CDR2 LQKENI. V gave up 2 bases and J gave up 0 bases, with 13 bases separating them.